One and the same sample provided the 27 T cell receptor beta chains below, sequenced in a study of technical replicates of blood from a handful of donors. Only in-frame clones appear in the TCRdb table, and some are missing; sequencing was by immunoSEQ multiplex PCR. The sample lists about 81,000 clones, over 75% occurring once. Source material: PBMCs. The source of these receptors is a human donor in good health. Some clones in this sample may be carry-over from other donors' samples.

The chain recombines TRBV6-6 with TRBJ2-1, with TRBD2 identical over 9 bases. The CDR3 length is 15 residues. The V segment lost 2 bases and the J segment 7 bases; nucleotides outside the gene matches: 6. Germline assignment: CDR1 MNHNY and CDR2 SVGAGI (reference sequence). The CDR3 region is CASSYGAGGLNEQFF. DNA for the CDR3: TGTGCCAGCAGTTACGGCGCGGGGGGGCTTAATGAGCAGTTCTTC.

The chain recombines TRBV19 with TRBJ2-2; 9 nucleotides align to TRBD1. The CDR3 runs to 15 residues. Trimming cost V 9 bases and J 4 bases; bases outside gene matches: 9. CDR1 and CDR2 from the germline V gene are LNHDA and SQIVND (reference sequence). CDR3 DNA sequence: TGTGCCAGCTTGGACAGGGGCAGGGGCACCGGGGAGCTGTTTTTT. Translation: CASLDRGRGTGELFF.

This clone was seen a handful of times. The V call is TRBV2, the J call TRBJ2-1; D unresolved. V was clipped by 6 bases and J by 2 bases, with 17 bases between them. This CDR3 spans 16 amino acids. Germline values: CDR1 SNHLY, CDR2 FYNNEI. CDR3 amino acids: CASRALAVSPYNEQFF. The CDR3 nucleotides are TGTGCCAGCAGAGCACTCGCAGTTAGCCCCTACAATGAGCAGTTCTTC.

The chain carries TRBV9 and TRBJ2-1; TRBD1 aligns across 7 bases. Germline assignment: CDR1 SGDLS and CDR2 YYNGEE. This CDR3 comprises 15 residues. The V gene end was trimmed by 3 bases and the J gene end by 2 bases; junction bases not matched to a gene: 5. The DNA of the CDR3 is TGTGCCAGCAGCGGTAGGACAGGCGCCTACAATGAGCAGTTCTTC. Protein sequence: CASSGRTGAYNEQFF.

The rearrangement uses TRBV5-4 and TRBJ1-1, with D unclear. The V gene lost 2 bases and the J gene lost 1 base, with 21 bases spanning the gap. This CDR3 is built from 18 residues. The germline gives CDR1 SGHNT, CDR2 YYREEE (reference sequence). The CDR3 here is CASSFMLARKYPNTEAFF. DNA for the CDR3: TGTGCCAGCAGCTTTATGCTGGCACGTAAATACCCGAACACTGAAGCTTTCTTT.

The chain carries TRBV4-1 and TRBJ2-3; 10 bases align to TRBD2. Germline CDR1 MGHRA, CDR2 YSYEKL. The CDR3 has 16 amino acids. The trim removed 1 base at V and 6 bases at J, leaving 7 bases unmatched. The CDR3 loop is CASSQGLAGVGDTQYF. Written as DNA, the CDR3 is TGCGCCAGCAGCCAAGGGCTAGCGGGAGTCGGGGATACGCAGTATTTT.

This sequence joins TRBV5-4 and TRBJ2-1; D is perhaps TRBD2 (5 bases). V lost 0 bases and J lost 6, with 16 bases in between. There are 16 residues in the CDR3. Germline-derived CDR1 and CDR2 are SGHNT and YYREEE (reference sequence). The CDR3, as DNA: TGTGCCAGCAGCTTGGAAATGTCGTCTAGCTTCAATGAGCAGTTCTTC. Translation gives CASSLEMSSSFNEQFF.

The genes are TRBV7-9 and TRBJ2-1; 7 positions agree with TRBD2. CDR3 length: 15 amino acids. The V segment lost 4 bases and the J segment 6 bases; nucleotides outside the gene matches: 9. Germline values: CDR1 SEHNR, CDR2 FQNEAQ (reference sequence). The CDR3 DNA sequence: TGTGCCAGCAGCTCCGCGGGAGTTCTGTCCAATGAGCAGTTCTTC. This codes for CASSSAGVLSNEQFF.

This clone was detected only once. The chain joins TRBV6-5 to TRBJ1-5; 8 bases are a match to TRBD1. This CDR3 is 15 amino acids long. Per the germline V gene, CDR1 is MNHEY and CDR2 is SVGAGI. V dropped 5 bases and J dropped 1; count of bases not matched to a gene: 4. CDR3 bases: TGTGCCAGCAGTAGAGGACAGGGCAGCAATCAGCCCCAGCATTTT. Translating gives CASSRGQGSNQPQHF.

This clone has only one observation. V usage is TRBV2 and J usage is TRBJ2-4, with a weak D call TRBD1 (5 bases). The germline V gene has CDR1 SNHLY and CDR2 FYNNEI. The CDR3 spans 15 residues. Trimming took off 4 bases at V and 0 bases at J, with 10 bases between the two ends. Here the CDR3 reads CASSGQTVAKNIQYF. CDR3 in DNA: TGTGCCAGCAGTGGACAGACCGTAGCCAAAAACATTCAGTACTTC.

The chain uses TRBV4-1 and TRBJ1-5; 8 positions match TRBD1. Germline loops: CDR1 MGHRA, CDR2 YSYEKL. V lost 6 bases to trimming and J lost 9 bases; unmatched junction nucleotides: 10. The CDR3 contains 14 residues. The CDR3 here is CASRLQGDKGPQHF. CDR3 DNA: TGCGCCAGCAGACTACAGGGGGATAAAGGGCCCCAGCATTTT.

J is TRBJ2-1 and V is TRBV5-4; tentatively, D is TRBD2 (5 bases). This CDR3 has 15 amino acids. CDR1 is SGHNT, CDR2 YYREEE, per germline (reference sequence). Trimming cost V 2 bases and J 0 bases, with 9 bases left between them. This chain's CDR3 is CASSFDYGSYNEQFF. In DNA form, the CDR3 reads TGTGCCAGCAGCTTTGACTATGGCTCCTACAATGAGCAGTTCTTC.

V gene TRBV30 combines with J gene TRBJ1-5; D remains unclear. There are 13 residues in the CDR3. Trimming stripped 7 bases from V and 9 bases from J, with 19 bases between. CDR1 and CDR2 from the germline V gene are GTSNPN and SVGIG (reference sequence). CDR3 sequence reads: CASGGRRPGPQHF. CDR3 nucleotides: TGTGCCTCTGGCGGGAGGAGGCCAGGGCCCCAGCATTTT.

The gene calls are TRBV2 and TRBJ1-6; tentative D call: TRBD1 (6 bases). The germline CDR1 and CDR2 sequences are SNHLY and FYNNEI. V was pared by 8 bases and J by 10 bases, with 18 bases between. The length of the CDR3 is 14 residues. CDR3: CASRAGGLGSPLHF. The CDR3, as DNA: TGTGCCAGCCGGGCCGGGGGGCTGGGGTCACCCCTCCACTTT.

V is TRBV29-1 and J is TRBJ2-7; 12 bases fit TRBD2. Trimming at V came to 6 bases and at J to 7 bases, leaving 13 bases not matched to a gene. CDR1 SQVTM and CDR2 ANQGSEA come from the germline V gene. The CDR3 consists of 15 residues. The CDR3 nucleotides read TGCAGCGTCGCTGTAGGACTAGCGGGGCTGAGGGAGCAGTACTTC. Its protein is CSVAVGLAGLREQYF.

This sequence joins TRBV30 and TRBJ1-1; no definite D call. Trimming stripped 0 bases from V and 1 base from J, with 15 bases between. Germline assignment: CDR1 GTSNPN and CDR2 SVGIG (reference sequence). The CDR3 runs 16 residues. The CDR3 DNA reads TGTGCCTGGAGTGTACATACTCCTCGGGGGAACACTGAAGCTTTCTTT. Translated: CAWSVHTPRGNTEAFF.

The chain recombines TRBV9 with TRBJ2-5, with 7 bases fitting TRBD1. CDR1 is SGDLS, CDR2 YYNGEE, per germline. The CDR3 spans 16 residues. V lost 0 bases, J lost 2 bases, and 7 bases stayed unmatched. The CDR3 nucleotides are TGTGCCAGCAGCGTAGTGGGGGCAGGGGGACAAGAGACCCAGTACTTC. Protein product: CASSVVGAGGQETQYF.

The chain carries TRBV18 and TRBJ2-2, with 8 nucleotides matching TRBD1. With V trimmed by 3 bases and J by 5 bases, 5 bases remained unmatched. CDR1 and CDR2 from the germline V gene are KGHSH and LQKENI. This CDR3 is built from 15 residues. The CDR3 nucleotides are TGTGCCAGCTCACCCACGACAGGGGTAACCGGGGAGCTGTTTTTT. Translation: CASSPTTGVTGELFF. The variable domain in full, with the rest retrieved from reference TRBV18 and TRBJ2-2, is NAGVMQNPRHLVRRRGQEARLRCSPMKGHSHVYWYRQLPEEGLKFMVYLQKENIIDESGMPKERFSAEFPKEGPSILRIQQVVRGDSAAYFCASSPTTGVTGELFFGEGSRLTVL.

This chain uses TRBV9 with TRBJ2-7; TRBD2 matches 15 bases. Germline loops: CDR1 SGDLS, CDR2 YYNGEE. The CDR3 has 18 amino acids. The trim removed 3 bases at V and 2 bases at J, leaving 9 bases unmatched. CDR3 residues: CASSAVPGLAGGPYEQYF. The CDR3 nucleotides read TGTGCCAGCAGCGCCGTCCCGGGACTAGCGGGAGGTCCCTACGAGCAGTACTTC.

The chain combines TRBV27 with TRBJ1-6; TRBD1 matches 7 bases. V was clipped by 5 bases and J by 7 bases; unmatched bases: 5. The CDR3 spans 14 residues. Germline V CDR1 and CDR2: MNHEY, SMNVEV (reference sequence). CDR3 residues: CASSRSGGNSPLHF. CDR3 DNA sequence: TGTGCCAGCAGTAGATCAGGGGGGAATTCACCCCTCCACTTT.

The V gene is TRBV2, the J gene TRBJ2-7; maybe TRBD2 (6 bases). The CDR3 runs to 13 residues. The germline V gene encodes CDR1 SNHLY and CDR2 FYNNEI. Trimming pared 3 bases from V and 4 bases from J, leaving 10 bases between. The CDR3 bases are TGTGCCAGCAGTGATGTCAGCGGGTACGAGCAGTACTTC. Amino acid sequence: CASSDVSGYEQYF.

This clone was counted a few times. The CDR3 nucleotides read TGTGCCAGCAGCTTTCTAGCGGGAGGGCCCGGCGGGGAGCTGTTTTTT. It yields the protein CASSFLAGGPGGELFF. The chain is built from TRBV7-9 and TRBJ2-2; TRBD2 aligns across 12 bases. The CDR3 loop spans 16 amino acids. Germline V gene lookup returns CDR1 SEHNR and CDR2 FQNEAQ (reference sequence). J was trimmed by 7 bases and V by 3 bases; bases with no gene match: 6.

V gene TRBV2 combines with J gene TRBJ2-3; a weak D match, TRBD2 (5 bases). The CDR3 has 15 amino acids. The germline CDR1 and CDR2 sequences are SNHLY and FYNNEI. V lost 3 bases and J 4 bases, leaving 14 bases between the germline ends. CDR3: CASSDGGLWPDTQYF. DNA of the CDR3: TGTGCCAGCAGTGATGGAGGCCTCTGGCCAGATACGCAGTATTTT.

This clone occurred a few times. This chain uses TRBV15 with TRBJ2-1, with a tentative D call TRBD1 (6 bases). Trimming removed 1 base from V and 6 bases from J, with 10 bases in between. Germline CDR1 LNHNV, CDR2 YYDKDF (reference sequence). This CDR3 is 14 amino acids long. This chain's CDR3 is CATSRVRGPNEQFF. The DNA for the CDR3 is TGTGCCACCAGCAGAGTCAGGGGACCCAATGAGCAGTTCTTC. Based on the CDR3 plus reference TRBV15 and TRBJ2-1, the full variable domain is DAMVIQNPRYQVTQFGKPVTLSCSQTLNHNVMYWYQQKSSQAPKLLFHYYDKDFNNEADTPDNFQSRRPNTSFCFLDIRSPGLGDTAMYLCATSRVRGPNEQFFGPGTRLTVL.

The chain uses TRBV18 and TRBJ2-7; maybe TRBD2 (5 bases). The CDR3 runs 13 residues. Looked up from germline, CDR1 is KGHSH and CDR2 is LQKENI. V lost 6 bases, J lost 0 bases, and 9 bases lay in between. In DNA, the CDR3 is TGTGCCAGCTCGAGGGAGAACTCCTACGAGCAGTACTTC. Amino acid sequence: CASSRENSYEQYF.

The rearrangement links TRBV29-1 to TRBJ2-2; 7 bases line up with TRBD2. Germline CDR1 and CDR2: SQVTM and ANQGSEA. The CDR3 loop spans 14 amino acids. V trimming: 4 bases; J trimming: 5 bases; junction bases outside the gene matches: 7. CDR3 in amino acids: CSVGGREGTGELFF. CDR3 nucleotide sequence: TGCAGCGTTGGAGGCAGGGAGGGTACCGGGGAGCTGTTTTTT.

The chain joins TRBV5-6 to TRBJ2-3; no definite D call. The V and J ends lost 4 bases and 6 bases respectively, with 12 bases between them. The CDR3 has 13 amino acids. The germline gives CDR1 SGHDT, CDR2 YYEEEE. The CDR3 region has the DNA TGTGCCAGCAGCCCTCAAACTCTGGATACGCAGTATTTT. This encodes CASSPQTLDTQYF.